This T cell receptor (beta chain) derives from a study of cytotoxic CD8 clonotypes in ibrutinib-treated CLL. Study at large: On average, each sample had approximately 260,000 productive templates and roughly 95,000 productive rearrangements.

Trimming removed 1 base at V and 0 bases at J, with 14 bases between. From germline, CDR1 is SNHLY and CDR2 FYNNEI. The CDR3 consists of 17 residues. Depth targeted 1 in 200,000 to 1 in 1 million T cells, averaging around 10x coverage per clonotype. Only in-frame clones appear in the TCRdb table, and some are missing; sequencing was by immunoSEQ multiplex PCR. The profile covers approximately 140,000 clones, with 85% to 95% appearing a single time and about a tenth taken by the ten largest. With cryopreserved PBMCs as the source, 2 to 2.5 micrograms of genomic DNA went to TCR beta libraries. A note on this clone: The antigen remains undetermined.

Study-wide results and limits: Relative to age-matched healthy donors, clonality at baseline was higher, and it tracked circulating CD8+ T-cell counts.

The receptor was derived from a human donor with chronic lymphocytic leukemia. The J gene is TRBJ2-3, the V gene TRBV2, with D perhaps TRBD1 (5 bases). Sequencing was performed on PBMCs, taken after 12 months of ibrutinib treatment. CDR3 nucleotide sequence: TGTGCCAGCAGTGAAGGGCCCAGGGCCGGTAGCACAGATACGCAGTATTTT. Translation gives CASSEGPRAGSTDTQYF.